This TCR beta chain was captured in a study of response to subunit inactivated influenza vaccine. Study conclusions and caveats: Authors suggested that a seasonal influenza vaccination recruits few new T cells each time.

TCRdb analysed the RT-PCR reads with MiXCR anew, one entry per CDR3 protein. Among about 700,000 distinct CDR3 sequences listed, 14% were seen once. In its sample, this clonotype was seen a few times. Its antigen is still unknown. Deletions cut 4 bases from V and 5 bases from J, with 15 bases between. Per germline, CDR1 KGHSH and CDR2 LQKENI. The CDR3 totals 14 residues. This sequence was found in a man aged 45-65 years who received an inactivated influenza vaccine. This specimen was PBMCs from blood, taken 14 days before vaccination. The gene calls are TRBV18 and TRBJ2-7; D uncertain. CDR3 sequence reads: CASSLSWDFDEQYF. CDR3 sequence (DNA): TGTGCCAGCTCACTCTCCTGGGATTTCGACGAGCAGTACTTC.